The 26 T cell receptor beta chains given below trace back to one sample, sequenced in a study of T-cell reconstitution after alpha-beta-depleted transplantation in children. Researchers prepared the TCRbeta library using unique molecular identifiers, the study reports. Via MiXCR, TCRdb re-called the PCR reads, giving one row per CDR3 protein. This sample yields approximately 240,000 distinct CDR3 sequences, of which around 9.9% are seen a single time; about 30% belongs to the top ten. The specimen was PBMCs, collected before TCRalphabeta/CD19-depleted stem cell transplant. These TCRs come from a child under two years old with acute myeloid leukemia, due to receive a stem cell transplant.

Regarding this clonotype: This may be a read error: a much more frequent sequence differs by one nucleotide. The chain joins TRBV11-2 to TRBJ1-3, with a weak D call TRBD1 (5 bases). Germline-derived CDR1 and CDR2 are SGHAT and FQNNGV. This CDR3 has 11 residues. DNA of the CDR3: TGTGTCAGCAGCCCGGGGGTCACCATATATTTT. Translation gives CVSSPGVTIYF.

This clonotype was observed at least ten times. The V gene is TRBV5-1, the J gene TRBJ2-7; 7 bases are a match to TRBD1. The CDR3 contains 13 residues. Germline CDR1 reads SGHRS; CDR2 reads YFSETQ. V shed 4 bases, J shed 5 bases, and the junction held 6 bases outside the gene matches. CDR3 nucleotide sequence: TGCGCCAGCAGCCGGGGTGGACAGGACGAGCAGTACTTC. This encodes CASSRGGQDEQYF. The full variable domain, its missing parts supplied by reference TRBV5-1 and TRBJ2-7, is KAGVTQTPRYLIKTRGQQVTLSCSPISGHRSVSWYQQTPGQGLQFLFEYFSETQRNKGNFPGRFSGRQFSNSRSEMNVSTLELGDSALYLCASSRGGQDEQYFGPGTRLTVT.

This clonotype was seen only a few times. The chain recombines TRBV7-9 with TRBJ1-1; a weak D match, TRBD1 (5 bases). The CDR3 has 11 residues. From germline, CDR1 is SEHNR and CDR2 FQNEAQ (reference sequence). V shed 10 bases and J shed 7 bases, with 13 bases lying between them. In DNA, the CDR3 is TGTGCCAACATCAGGGACGGTGAAGCTTTCTTT. Protein product: CANIRDGEAFF.

At least ten counts were recorded for this clonotype. This chain links TRBV20-1 with TRBJ2-3, with 9 bases lining up with TRBD2. CDR3 size: 14 residues. Germline V gives CDR1 DFQATT, CDR2 SNEGSKA (reference sequence). Trimming at V came to 3 bases and at J to 6 bases, leaving 7 bases not matched to a gene. Here the CDR3 DNA reads TGCAGTGCTAGCCTAGCGGGGCGGGGGGATACGCAGTATTTT. It specifies CSASLAGRGDTQYF.

This clonotype was detected many times. CDR3 in amino acids: CASSLGQGTNSPLHF. The CDR3 nucleotides are TGTGCCAGCAGCTTGGGACAGGGGACCAATTCACCCCTCCACTTT. The chain combines TRBV7-2 with TRBJ1-6, with 10 bases matching TRBD1. Germline values: CDR1 SGHTA, CDR2 FQGNSA. The CDR3 is 15 amino acids. V lost 3 bases to trimming and J lost 7 bases; unmatched junction nucleotides: 3. The full variable domain, rest sourced from reference TRBV7-2 and TRBJ1-6, is GAGVSQSPSNKVTEKGKDVELRCDPISGHTALYWYRQSLGQGLEFLIYFQGNSAPDKSGLPSDRFSAERTGGSVSTLTIQRTQQEDSAVYLCASSLGQGTNSPLHFGNGTRLTVT.

The table lists this clonotype with many counts. The gene calls are TRBV5-6 and TRBJ2-2; D possibly matches TRBD1 or TRBD2 (6 bases each). The germline V gene encodes CDR1 SGHDT and CDR2 YYEEEE. The CDR3 runs 15 residues. The germline V and J ends were trimmed by 2 bases and 1 base, with 9 bases remaining between them. In DNA, the CDR3 is TGTGCCAGCAGCTTCAGGGGAGGGAACACCGGGGAGCTGTTTTTT. It encodes CASSFRGGNTGELFF.

In its sample, this clonotype was seen many times. V usage is TRBV2 and J usage is TRBJ1-5; 7 nucleotides align to TRBD1. CDR1 is SNHLY and CDR2 is FYNNEI in the germline V gene. This CDR3 spans 14 amino acids. The V gene end was trimmed by 6 bases and the J gene end by 4 bases; junction bases not matched to a gene: 6. The CDR3 region is CASRYRGGNQPQHF. Here the CDR3 DNA reads TGTGCCAGCAGGTACAGGGGAGGAAATCAGCCCCAGCATTTT.

In this sample, this clonotype turned up many times. This sequence joins TRBV24-1 and TRBJ2-2; D unclear. There are 16 residues in the CDR3. Germline CDR1 is KGHDR and CDR2 is SFDVKD. V was cut by 9 bases and J by 3 bases, with 19 bases left in between. The CDR3 nucleotides read TGTGCCACCGGATTACTGGGCACCAGTTACACCGGGGAGCTGTTTTTT. Protein sequence: CATGLLGTSYTGELFF.

This clonotype occurred many times. This chain links TRBV14 with TRBJ2-1, with D perhaps TRBD2 (5 bases). CDR1 SGHDN and CDR2 FVKESK come from the germline V gene. The CDR3 is made up of 16 amino acids. Trimming removed 3 bases at V and 2 bases at J, with 14 bases between. The CDR3 loop reads CASSQNHPAAYNEQFF. DNA of the CDR3: TGTGCCAGCAGCCAGAATCACCCAGCGGCCTACAATGAGCAGTTCTTC.

This clonotype was seen repeatedly, ten times or more. V usage is TRBV28 and J usage is TRBJ2-7; TRBD1 agrees at 8 bases. The CDR3 is made up of 14 amino acids. V lost 7 bases to trimming and J lost 1 base; unmatched junction nucleotides: 6. Germline V gene data show CDR1 as MDHEN and CDR2 as SYDVKM. The CDR3 loop reads CASIRTGSSYEQYF. For the CDR3, the DNA is TGTGCCAGCATCCGGACAGGGTCTTCCTACGAGCAGTACTTC.

This clonotype was recorded at least ten times. The chain is built from TRBV7-2 and TRBJ1-4; 9 bases agree with TRBD1. The trim removed 8 bases at V and 0 bases at J, leaving 7 bases unmatched. Per the germline V gene, CDR1 is SGHTA and CDR2 is FQGNSA. The CDR3 runs 16 residues. The CDR3 sequence is CASRDRVVATNEKLFF. CDR3 nucleotide sequence: TGTGCCAGCCGGGACAGGGTCGTTGCAACTAATGAAAAACTGTTTTTT.

With regard to this clonotype: It may be a read error: a sequence one base away is much more abundant. The chain recombines TRBV28 with TRBJ2-2; 7 bases line up with TRBD1. This CDR3 has 16 amino acids. Germline V gene data show CDR1 as MDHEN and CDR2 as SYDVKM. CDR3 in amino acids: CPSSAPSQGDTGELFF. CDR3 in DNA: TGTCCCAGCAGCGCCCCTAGTCAGGGGGACACCGGGGAGCTGTTTTTT.

This clonotype was counted between two and nine times. The chain recombines TRBV19 with TRBJ2-1; a weak D match, TRBD2 (7 bases). In germline, CDR1 is LNHDA, CDR2 SQIVND (reference sequence). Trimming took 9 bases from V and 7 from J, leaving 19 bases between them. The CDR3 extends over 14 amino acids. CDR3 region: CASHSREGGNEQFF. In DNA, the CDR3 is TGTGCCAGCCACTCTAGGGAGGGGGGGAATGAGCAGTTCTTC.

This clonotype was counted only a few times. The genes are TRBV5-4 and TRBJ2-5; D uncertain. Per germline, CDR1 SGHNT and CDR2 YYREEE (reference sequence). Trimming shortened V by 0 bases and J by 3 bases, and 9 bases separated the two germline ends. The CDR3 length is 14 residues. CDR3 amino acids: CASSLETAEETQYF. CDR3 in DNA: TGTGCCAGCAGCTTGGAAACCGCGGAAGAGACCCAGTACTTC. The complete variable domain, with remaining parts taken from reference TRBV5-4 and TRBJ2-5, reads ETGVTQSPTHLIKTRGQQVTLRCSSQSGHNTVSWYQQALGQGPQFIFQYYREEENGRGNFPPRFSGLQFPNYSSELNVNALELDDSALYLCASSLETAEETQYFGPGTRLLVL.

This clonotype was seen many times. The rearrangement uses TRBV4-1 and TRBJ2-7; D is unresolved. CDR1 and CDR2 (germline): MGHRA, YSYEKL. The CDR3 covers 15 residues. Trimming cost V 4 bases and J 4 bases, with 17 bases left between them. CDR3 DNA sequence: TGCGCCAGCAGCCTCCGACTTGGCGAGACTTACGAGCAGTACTTC. Translation gives CASSLRLGETYEQYF.

Many counts were recorded for this clonotype. This chain links TRBV7-8 with TRBJ2-7; D is possibly TRBD1 (6 bases). CDR1 is SGHVS, CDR2 FQNEAQ, per germline. The CDR3 is made up of 14 amino acids. The V and J ends lost 5 bases and 1 base respectively, with 12 bases between them. The CDR3 region is CASSLRTVSYEQYF. DNA for the CDR3: TGTGCCAGCAGCCTAAGGACAGTATCCTACGAGCAGTACTTC.

This clonotype was seen ten or more times. V gene TRBV20-1 combines with J gene TRBJ1-6, with 11 bases fitting TRBD1. After removal of 2 bases from V and 10 bases from J, the junction contained 7 bases not matched to a gene. There are 15 residues in the CDR3. Germline V lookup: CDR1 DFQATT, CDR2 SNEGSKA (reference sequence). The CDR3 loop is CSARLPGTGGSPLHF. In DNA form, the CDR3 reads TGCAGTGCTAGACTGCCCGGGACAGGGGGATCACCCCTCCACTTT.

The chain carries TRBV7-6 and TRBJ2-7; D is possibly TRBD1 (5 bases). The CDR3 runs to 13 residues. Germline V gene data show CDR1 as SGHVS and CDR2 as FNYEAQ. Trimming removed 5 bases from V and 6 bases from J, with 14 bases in between. Here the CDR3 reads CASSPRRVGEQYF. Here the CDR3 DNA reads TGTGCCAGCAGCCCCCGCAGGGTCGGCGAGCAGTACTTC. The full variable domain, in which reference TRBV7-6 and TRBJ2-7 provide the parts outside the CDR3, is GAGVSQSPRYKVTKRGQDVALRCDPISGHVSLYWYRQALGQGPEFLTYFNYEAQQDKSGLPNDRFSAERPEGSISTLTIQRTEQRDSAMYRCASSPRRVGEQYFGPGTRLTVT.

The sample holds many counts of this clonotype. The chain employs TRBV18 and TRBJ2-5; 9 nucleotides line up with TRBD1. The CDR3 covers 15 residues. Per germline, CDR1 KGHSH and CDR2 LQKENI. The ends lost 3 bases at V and 4 bases at J; junction bases unmatched: 6. The CDR3 protein is CASSPRPGQGETQYF. DNA of the CDR3: TGTGCCAGCTCACCGAGACCGGGACAGGGAGAGACCCAGTACTTC.

This clonotype was counted many times. V and J are TRBV24-1 and TRBJ2-2; unclear D gene. Germline V gene data show CDR1 as KGHDR and CDR2 as SFDVKD. Trimming shortened V by 9 bases and J by 5 bases, and 15 bases separated the two germline ends. The CDR3 has 14 residues. CDR3 amino acids: CATGPATWTGELFF. In DNA form, the CDR3 reads TGTGCCACCGGACCCGCGACCTGGACCGGGGAGCTGTTTTTT.

In this sample, this clonotype turned up many times. The chain carries TRBV28 and TRBJ1-3; tentatively, D is TRBD1 (5 bases). CDR1 is MDHEN, CDR2 SYDVKM, per germline. The CDR3 extends over 13 amino acids. The V gene lost 3 bases and the J gene lost 2 bases, with 5 bases spanning the gap. As DNA, the CDR3 is TGTGCCAGCAGTTTGGGGCCTGGAAACACCATATATTTT. This codes for CASSLGPGNTIYF.

This clonotype showed up just a few times. V gene TRBV30 combines with J gene TRBJ1-2, with 9 bases lining up with TRBD1. The CDR3 runs to 12 residues. The V segment lost 1 base and the J segment 8 bases; nucleotides outside the gene matches: 2. Germline CDR1 and CDR2: GTSNPN and SVGIG (reference sequence). CDR3 loop: CAWSAGQGGYTF. CDR3 in DNA: TGTGCCTGGAGTGCGGGACAGGGAGGCTACACCTTC.

The table lists this clonotype with many counts. V is TRBV12-3 or TRBV12-4 and J is TRBJ2-1, with a possible D match to TRBD1 (6 bases). The CDR3 has 12 residues. The ends were cut back, 4 bases at V and 9 bases at J, with 10 bases in the middle. The CDR3 spells CASSSGAGEQFF. DNA of the CDR3: TGTGCCAGCAGTTCAGGGGCTGGTGAGCAGTTCTTC.

This clonotype appeared many times. The chain is built from TRBV10-3 and TRBJ2-1; 10 bases map to TRBD2. This CDR3 contains 17 residues. V gave up 0 bases and J gave up 9 bases; unmatched junction bases: 11. The V gene's germline CDR1 is ENHRY and CDR2 SYGVKD. This CDR3 reads CAISESGRSGRAGEQFF. In nucleotides, the CDR3 is TGTGCCATCAGTGAGTCGGGGCGAAGCGGGAGGGCTGGTGAGCAGTTCTTC.

This clonotype was seen ten or more times. The V call is TRBV20-1, the J call TRBJ1-1; D unclear. The CDR3 is 11 residues long. Per the germline V gene, CDR1 is DFQATT and CDR2 is SNEGSKA (reference sequence). Trimming removed 3 bases from V and 5 bases from J, with 7 bases in between. In DNA, the CDR3 is TGCAGTGCTAGGTGGCAGACTGAAGCTTTCTTT. The encoded protein is CSARWQTEAFF.

This clonotype was seen repeatedly, ten times or more. This chain connects TRBV9 to TRBJ2-2, with no clear D. Deletions cut 2 bases from V and 6 bases from J, with 11 bases between. Germline lookup yields CDR1 SGDLS and CDR2 YYNGEE. This CDR3 comprises 14 residues. CDR3 nucleotide sequence: TGTGCCAGCAGCGTCTCATCAGCGCCCGGGGAGCTGTTTTTT. It encodes CASSVSSAPGELFF.